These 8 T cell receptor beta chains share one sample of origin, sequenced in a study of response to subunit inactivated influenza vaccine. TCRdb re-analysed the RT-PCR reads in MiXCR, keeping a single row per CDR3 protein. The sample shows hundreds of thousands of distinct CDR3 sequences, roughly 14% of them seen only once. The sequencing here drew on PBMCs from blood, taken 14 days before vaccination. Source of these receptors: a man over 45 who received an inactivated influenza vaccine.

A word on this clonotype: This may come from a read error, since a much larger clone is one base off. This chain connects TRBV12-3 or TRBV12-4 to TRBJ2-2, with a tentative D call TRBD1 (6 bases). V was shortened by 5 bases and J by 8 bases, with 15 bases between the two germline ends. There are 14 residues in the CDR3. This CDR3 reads CASSVSRGLGELFF. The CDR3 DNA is TGTGCCAGCAGTGTTAGCAGGGGTCTAGGGGAGCTGTTTTTT.

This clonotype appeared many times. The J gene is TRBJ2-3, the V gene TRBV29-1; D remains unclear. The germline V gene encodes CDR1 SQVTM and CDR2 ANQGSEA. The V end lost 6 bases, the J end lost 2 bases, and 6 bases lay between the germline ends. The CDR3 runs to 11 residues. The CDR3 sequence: CSVDHTDTQYF. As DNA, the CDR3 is TGCAGCGTCGACCACACAGATACGCAGTATTTT.

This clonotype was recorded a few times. The CDR3, as DNA: TGTGCCAGCAGCCTCGGAATGGGACAGGGCACAGATACGCAGTATTTT. Protein sequence: CASSLGMGQGTDTQYF. The rearrangement uses TRBV5-5 and TRBJ2-3; the match to TRBD1 covers 8 bases. The ends lost 4 bases at V and 1 base at J; junction bases unmatched: 8. This CDR3 has 16 residues. CDR1 SGHKS and CDR2 YYEKEE come from the germline V gene (reference sequence).

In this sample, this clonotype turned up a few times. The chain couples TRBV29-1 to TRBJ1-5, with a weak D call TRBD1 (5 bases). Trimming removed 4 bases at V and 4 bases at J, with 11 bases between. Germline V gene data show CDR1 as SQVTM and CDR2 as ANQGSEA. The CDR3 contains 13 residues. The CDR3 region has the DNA TGCAGCGTTGGGGACGCGGGAAATCAGCCCCAGCATTTT. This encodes CSVGDAGNQPQHF. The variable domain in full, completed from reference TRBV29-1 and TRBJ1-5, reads SAVISQKPSRDICQRGTSLTIQCQVDSQVTMMFWYRQQPGQSLTLIATANQGSEATYESGFVIDKFPISRPNLTFSTLTVSNMSPEDSSIYLCSVGDAGNQPQHFGDGTRLSIL.

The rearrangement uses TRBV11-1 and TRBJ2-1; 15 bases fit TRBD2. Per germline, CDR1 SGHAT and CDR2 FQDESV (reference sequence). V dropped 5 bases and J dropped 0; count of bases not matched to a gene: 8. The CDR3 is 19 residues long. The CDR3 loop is CASSGGTSGGPSSYNEQFF. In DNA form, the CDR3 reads TGTGCCAGCAGCGGGGGGACTAGCGGGGGGCCTAGCTCCTACAATGAGCAGTTCTTC. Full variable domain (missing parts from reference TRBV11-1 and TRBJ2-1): EAEVAQSPRYKITEKSQAVAFWCDPISGHATLYWYRQILGQGPELLVQFQDESVVDDSQLPKDRFSAERLKGVDSTLKIQPAELGDSAMYLCASSGGTSGGPSSYNEQFFGPGTRLTVL.

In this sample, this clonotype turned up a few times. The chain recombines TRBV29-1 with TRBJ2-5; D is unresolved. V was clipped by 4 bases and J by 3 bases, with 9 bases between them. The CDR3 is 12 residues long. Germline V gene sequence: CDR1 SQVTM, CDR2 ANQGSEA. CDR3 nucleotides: TGCAGCGTTGTGACCAGCGAAGAGACCCAGTACTTC. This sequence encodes CSVVTSEETQYF.

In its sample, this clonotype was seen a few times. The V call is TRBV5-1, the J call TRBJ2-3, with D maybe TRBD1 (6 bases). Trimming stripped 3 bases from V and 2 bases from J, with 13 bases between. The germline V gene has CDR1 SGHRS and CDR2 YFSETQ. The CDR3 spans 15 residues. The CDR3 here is CASSWSGATTDTQYF. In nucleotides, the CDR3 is TGCGCCAGCAGCTGGTCAGGGGCCACCACAGATACGCAGTATTTT.

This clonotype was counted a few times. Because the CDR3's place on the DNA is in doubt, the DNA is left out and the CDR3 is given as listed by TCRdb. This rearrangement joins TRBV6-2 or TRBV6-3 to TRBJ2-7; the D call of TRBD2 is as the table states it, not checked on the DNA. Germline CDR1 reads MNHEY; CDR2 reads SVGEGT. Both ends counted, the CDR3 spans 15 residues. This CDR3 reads CASILGKGPYYEQYF.